Presented here are 30 T cell receptor beta chains from one specimen sequenced in a study of T-cell memory formation after mild COVID-19 (dated by TCRdb to the early 2020s). The protocol used for the library was 5' RACE. The listed sequencing device is Illumina NovaSeq 6000. TCRdb applied fastp at Q25 and MiXCR to the public reads, then kept only in-frame beta chains. Identical CDR3 protein sequences are pooled into one entry, listed with their most common genes and DNA. This sample lists roughly 610,000 distinct CDR3 sequences; around a sixth were detected once. The ten largest make up roughly 7.8% of the sample. The specimen was PBMCs or a T cell subset sorted from them (not recorded which). These receptors originate from an adult woman who had mild COVID-19 (a few samples of this study predate the infection). The sample titles of this study are shuffled in the database, so cell type and time point are left out; the donor was told from shared clones.

The chain joins TRBV7-2 to TRBJ1-6; tentative D call: TRBD1 (5 bases). V was cut by 3 bases and J by 9 bases, with 12 bases left in between. CDR1 SGHTA and CDR2 FQGNSA come from the germline V gene. The CDR3 contains 14 residues. CDR3 in DNA: TGTGCCAGCAGCTTTGCAGGGTTGGGTTCACCCCTCCACTTT. Its translation is CASSFAGLGSPLHF.

There are a few counts of this clonotype. The V gene is TRBV12-3 or TRBV12-4, the J gene TRBJ1-1; D gene uncertain. The CDR3 is 14 residues long. V was pared by 3 bases and J by 0 bases, with 8 bases between. CDR3 in amino acids: CASSFGVVNTEAFF. DNA for the CDR3: TGTGCCAGCAGTTTTGGAGTGGTGAACACTGAAGCTTTCTTT.

The chain links TRBV30 to TRBJ2-7; TRBD2 agrees at 10 bases. The V gene's germline CDR1 is GTSNPN and CDR2 SVGIG (reference sequence). This CDR3 spans 16 amino acids. Losses at the gene ends were 2 bases for V and 2 bases for J; bases not matched to a gene: 9. The DNA of the CDR3 is TGTGCCTGGAGTCCCCCGACTAGCGGGCTCGCCTACGAGCAGTACTTC. Residues: CAWSPPTSGLAYEQYF.

J is TRBJ2-5 and V is TRBV7-2; D not resolved. CDR1 is SGHTA, CDR2 FQGNSA, per germline. V lost 5 bases to trimming and J lost 1 base, with 11 bases between them. This CDR3 has 14 residues. For the CDR3, the DNA is TGTGCCAGCAGCCGTATGTGGGGCCAAGAGACCCAGTACTTC. Amino acid sequence: CASSRMWGQETQYF.

In this sample, this clonotype turned up a few times. The chain links TRBV6-5 to TRBJ2-1; D unresolved. Germline assignment: CDR1 MNHEY and CDR2 SVGAGI. V was cut by 4 bases and J by 7 bases, with 11 bases left in between. The length of the CDR3 is 13 residues. The CDR3 reads CASSLQSDNEQFF. As DNA, the CDR3 is TGTGCCAGCAGTTTGCAGAGCGATAATGAGCAGTTCTTC.

The CDR3 reads CAISGGRIYEQYF. The DNA of the CDR3 is TGTGCCATCAGTGGCGGGAGGATCTACGAGCAGTACTTC. The V and J genes are TRBV10-3 and TRBJ2-7; 8 bases match TRBD2. V dropped 4 bases and J dropped 3; count of bases not matched to a gene: 2. The CDR3 loop spans 13 amino acids. Germline CDR1 is ENHRY and CDR2 is SYGVKD.

This clonotype has more than one count but fewer than ten. The rearrangement uses TRBV20-1 and TRBJ2-7, with TRBD2 identical over 9 bases. V gave up 3 bases and J gave up 0 bases; unmatched junction bases: 6. Germline loops: CDR1 DFQATT, CDR2 SNEGSKA (reference sequence). The CDR3 is made up of 15 amino acids. In DNA, the CDR3 is TGCAGTGCTAGGGAACTAGCGGGCTTCTCCTACGAGCAGTACTTC. This encodes CSARELAGFSYEQYF.

The rearrangement joins TRBV18 to TRBJ2-1, with 8 bases fitting TRBD1. Unmatched junction bases numbered 10, after V lost 3 bases and J lost 9 bases. Per the germline V gene, CDR1 is KGHSH and CDR2 is LQKENI. CDR3 length equals 15 residues. As DNA, the CDR3 is TGTGCCAGCTCACCCCTTACAGGACAGGGCGTTGAGCAGTTCTTC. Its protein product is CASSPLTGQGVEQFF.

This clonotype was detected a few times. The gene calls are TRBV7-9 and TRBJ1-1; tentatively, D is TRBD1 (5 bases). V dropped 5 bases and J dropped 1 base, with 17 bases sitting between them. Germline values: CDR1 SEHNR, CDR2 FQNEAQ (reference sequence). The CDR3 has 16 residues. For the CDR3, the DNA is TGTGCCAGCAGCCAACCCGGGACTTTAACGAACACTGAAGCTTTCTTT. Translating gives CASSQPGTLTNTEAFF.

The sample holds a few counts of this clonotype. This rearrangement joins TRBV5-5 to TRBJ2-7, with TRBD1 as a possible D gene (6 bases). This CDR3 spans 15 amino acids. V lost 7 bases, J lost 4 bases, and 21 bases lay in between. Germline V gene data show CDR1 as SGHKS and CDR2 as YYEKEE (reference sequence). The CDR3 reads CASALGDIRLYEQYF. As DNA, the CDR3 is TGTGCCAGCGCCCTAGGGGACATAAGGTTGTACGAGCAGTACTTC.

This clonotype was seen a few times. The J gene is TRBJ2-5, the V gene TRBV3-1; a weak D match, TRBD2 (5 bases). The CDR3 totals 15 residues. V gave up 4 bases and J gave up 5 bases, with 17 bases separating them. The germline V gene encodes CDR1 LGHDT and CDR2 YNNKEL (reference sequence). CDR3 nucleotide sequence: TGTGCCAGCAGCCCCCTTGTGGGGAGAGGGGAGACCCAGTACTTC. Its translation: CASSPLVGRGETQYF.

This clonotype showed up many times. The V gene is TRBV29-1, the J gene TRBJ2-7; D unresolved. The V end was cut by 3 bases, the J end by 2 bases, with 5 bases between. Germline V gene lookup returns CDR1 SQVTM and CDR2 ANQGSEA. The CDR3 spans 11 residues. Here the CDR3 reads CSVEGAYEQYF. In DNA, the CDR3 is TGCAGCGTTGAGGGCGCCTACGAGCAGTACTTC.

Only a few counts were recorded for this clonotype. The gene calls are TRBV18 and TRBJ1-2; a weak D match, TRBD1 (6 bases). The CDR3 totals 15 residues. The ends were cut back, 2 bases at V and 0 bases at J, with 10 bases in the middle. Germline V lookup: CDR1 KGHSH, CDR2 LQKENI. CDR3 DNA sequence: TGTGCCAGCTCACCAAGGACAGCTGCTAACTATGGCTACACCTTC. Translation: CASSPRTAANYGYTF. Full variable domain (missing parts from reference TRBV18 and TRBJ1-2): NAGVMQNPRHLVRRRGQEARLRCSPMKGHSHVYWYRQLPEEGLKFMVYLQKENIIDESGMPKERFSAEFPKEGPSILRIQQVVRGDSAAYFCASSPRTAANYGYTFGSGTRLTVV.

V usage is TRBV19 and J usage is TRBJ1-5; 8 bases are shared with TRBD1. The CDR3 loop spans 15 amino acids. The germline V gene has CDR1 LNHDA and CDR2 SQIVND (reference sequence). V shed 3 bases and J 3 bases; nucleotides not matched to a gene: 4. CDR3 sequence (DNA): TGTGCCAGTAGTATGCAGGGGGCTGCCAATCAGCCCCAGCATTTT. Its translation: CASSMQGAANQPQHF.

This clonotype was detected a few times. The rearrangement uses TRBV5-6 and TRBJ2-3, with D possibly being TRBD2 (5 bases). CDR3 length equals 15 residues. The germline V gene has CDR1 SGHDT and CDR2 YYEEEE. Deletions cut 1 base from V and 9 bases from J, with 18 bases between. The CDR3 region is CASSLPGNPLGTQYF. The DNA for the CDR3 is TGTGCCAGCAGCTTGCCGGGGAACCCCTTGGGGACGCAGTATTTT.

V is TRBV9 and J is TRBJ1-3; D remains unclear. From germline, CDR1 is SGDLS and CDR2 YYNGEE. The CDR3 covers 16 residues. V was shortened by 0 bases and J by 0 bases, with 10 bases between the two germline ends. CDR3 nucleotide sequence: TGTGCCAGCAGCGTAGCGCGGACGGTCTCTGGAAACACCATATATTTT. Residues: CASSVARTVSGNTIYF.

This chain uses TRBV24-1 with TRBJ2-7; D is unclear. The V end lost 3 bases, the J end lost 2 bases, and 7 bases lay between the germline ends. Germline values: CDR1 KGHDR, CDR2 SFDVKD. The CDR3 has 13 residues. CDR3 amino acids: CATSDDLTYEQYF. CDR3 in DNA: TGTGCCACCAGTGATGACCTCACCTACGAGCAGTACTTC.

This chain links TRBV29-1 with TRBJ2-3; 13 nucleotides align to TRBD2. Germline assignment: CDR1 SQVTM and CDR2 ANQGSEA. V trimming: 8 bases; J trimming: 2 bases; junction bases outside the gene matches: 10. The CDR3 runs 16 residues. The CDR3 protein is CSFTSGGALLTDTQYF. The CDR3 coding sequence is TGCAGCTTTACTAGCGGGGGGGCTCTTCTCACAGATACGCAGTATTTT.

This clonotype occurred many times. The genes are TRBV20-1 and TRBJ2-7; TRBD2 aligns across 7 bases. Germline V gene data show CDR1 as DFQATT and CDR2 as SNEGSKA (reference sequence). The CDR3 spans 15 residues. V dropped 3 bases and J dropped 0; count of bases not matched to a gene: 8. The CDR3 DNA reads TGCAGTGCTAGGGCTAGCGGTATGAGCTCCTACGAGCAGTACTTC. Protein: CSARASGMSSYEQYF.

The gene calls are TRBV7-9 and TRBJ1-2; TRBD1 might be the D (6 bases). This CDR3 comprises 14 residues. The ends were cut back, 3 bases at V and 4 bases at J, with 12 bases in the middle. Germline V gene data show CDR1 as SEHNR and CDR2 as FQNEAQ (reference sequence). The CDR3 loop reads CASSLEGGPYGYTF. CDR3 coding DNA: TGTGCCAGCAGCTTGGAAGGGGGTCCCTATGGCTACACCTTC.

This clonotype has a handful of counts. The chain carries TRBV19 and TRBJ2-2; either TRBD1 or TRBD2 may fit D (5 bases each). Germline V CDR1 and CDR2: LNHDA, SQIVND (reference sequence). The CDR3 has 16 amino acids. Trimming took off 3 bases at V and 1 base at J, with 12 bases between the two ends. The CDR3 here is CASSITGAGNTGELFF. The CDR3 DNA is TGTGCCAGTAGTATTACCGGGGCAGGGAACACCGGGGAGCTGTTTTTT.

The V gene is TRBV4-1, the J gene TRBJ1-1, with 7 nucleotides matching TRBD1. The CDR3 covers 14 residues. Germline V gene data show CDR1 as MGHRA and CDR2 as YSYEKL. V lost 6 bases, J lost 4 bases, and 8 bases stayed unmatched. CDR3 residues: CASRNDRVGTEAFF. The DNA of the CDR3 is TGCGCCAGCAGAAATGACAGGGTTGGCACTGAAGCTTTCTTT.

This clonotype turned up a few times. V is TRBV12-3 or TRBV12-4 and J is TRBJ1-1; possible D gene TRBD1, 6 bases. V shed 6 bases and J shed 4 bases, with 15 bases lying between them. The CDR3 totals 14 residues. CDR3 nucleotide sequence: TGTGCCAGCAGACAACAGGGCCGGTCCACTGAAGCTTTCTTT. Translated, it gives CASRQQGRSTEAFF.

The chain joins TRBV5-6 to TRBJ2-1; 12 bases align to TRBD2. The CDR3 runs to 15 residues. CDR1 is SGHDT, CDR2 YYEEEE, per germline. After removal of 4 bases from V and 7 bases from J, the junction contained 6 bases not matched to a gene. The CDR3: CASSELAGGSNEQFF. DNA for the CDR3: TGTGCCAGCAGCGAACTAGCGGGAGGATCAAATGAGCAGTTCTTC.

In its sample, this clonotype was seen a few times. This chain links TRBV12-3 or TRBV12-4 with TRBJ1-1; 7 bases are shared with TRBD1. V lost 6 bases to trimming and J lost 5 bases; unmatched junction nucleotides: 9. This CDR3 is 14 amino acids long. CDR3 in amino acids: CASRMTGIGTEAFF. The CDR3 coding sequence is TGTGCCAGCAGAATGACAGGGATTGGTACTGAAGCTTTCTTT.

This clonotype has just one count. The chain combines TRBV11-1 with TRBJ1-2, with D maybe TRBD1 (6 bases). V was shortened by 5 bases and J by 2 bases, with 12 bases between the two germline ends. The CDR3 length is 14 residues. CDR1 and CDR2 (germline): SGHAT, FQDESV (reference sequence). The CDR3 reads CASSEDRSNYGYTF. In DNA form, the CDR3 reads TGTGCCAGCAGCGAGGACAGATCGAACTATGGCTACACCTTC.

This rearrangement joins TRBV12-3 or TRBV12-4 to TRBJ1-4, with 9 positions matching TRBD1. The CDR3 has 14 amino acids. V lost 3 bases to trimming and J lost 7 bases; unmatched junction nucleotides: 3. The CDR3 loop reads CASSLSTGGEKLFF. The CDR3 region has the DNA TGTGCCAGCAGTTTGTCGACAGGGGGTGAAAAACTGTTTTTT.

This clonotype was seen a few times. CDR3 region: CASSFGPARGQSNEQFF. The DNA of the CDR3 is TGCGCCAGCAGCTTTGGTCCGGCGAGGGGGCAGTCAAATGAGCAGTTCTTC. V and J are TRBV5-1 and TRBJ2-1; 7 bases line up with TRBD1. Losses at the gene ends were 2 bases for V and 7 bases for J; bases not matched to a gene: 15. The CDR3 sequence is 17 residues long. Germline-derived CDR1 and CDR2 are SGHRS and YFSETQ.

The V call is TRBV7-3, the J call TRBJ2-3, with D perhaps TRBD1 (6 bases). The V end was cut by 8 bases, the J end by 0 bases, with 12 bases between. Germline values: CDR1 SGHTA, CDR2 FQGTGA. This CDR3 spans 14 amino acids. CDR3 sequence (DNA): TGTGCCAGCGGATTCGACAGGAGCACAGATACGCAGTATTTT. Translated, it gives CASGFDRSTDTQYF.

The V and J genes are TRBV6-1 and TRBJ1-1, with 7 bases lining up with TRBD1. The CDR3 has 14 amino acids. Looked up from germline, CDR1 is MNHNS and CDR2 is SASEGT. V lost 2 bases and J lost 4; bases outside the gene matches: 4. DNA for the CDR3: TGTGCCAGCAGTGAATACAGGGGTCTCACTGAAGCTTTCTTT. It codes for CASSEYRGLTEAFF.